The following is a T cell receptor (beta chain) sequence with its context. This CDR3 region has 12 residues. The germline V gene encodes CDR1 MNHNS and CDR2 SASEGT. Deletions cut 4 bases from V and 3 bases from J, with 6 bases between. This sample was included in a study of cytomegalovirus exposure and HLA in healthy donors. The PCR employed 60 Vbeta primers together with 13 Jbeta primers. Some clones are missing from TCRdb's copy, which holds only in-frame ones; the method was immunoSEQ multiplex PCR. The sample table sets out about 50,000 clones. As for the donors, each was a healthy bone marrow donor. Donors were nominally healthy when sampled, though unrecorded immune exposures were likely.

This receptor was taken from a woman between 55 and 75 years old in good health and CMV-seropositive. The chain carries TRBV6-1 and TRBJ1-2, with unresolved D. The sequenced material came from PBMCs. The CDR3 DNA reads as TGTGCCAGCAGTGTTGGAGACTATGGCTACACCTTC. Its protein is CASSVGDYGYTF.